This entry lists 4 T cell receptor beta chains sequenced from one sample in a study of OX40 agonist ivuxolimab in advanced cancers. The assay was immunoSEQ multiplex PCR, and TCRdb's table has in-frame clones only and misses some. The table has approximately 70,000 clones, 85% to 95% seen once. The material sequenced was CD4+ or CD8+ T cells sorted from blood, taken in a trial of the OX40 agonist ivuxolimab. The receptors here all came from an adult with an advanced solid tumor such as melanoma, head and neck, liver or kidney cancer.

Written as DNA, the CDR3 is TGTGCCAGCAGCGCCCCCAGCGGGAGCACAGATACGCAGTATTTT. Residues: CASSAPSGSTDTQYF. The rearrangement joins TRBV4-2 to TRBJ2-3, with a weak D call TRBD2 (6 bases). CDR3 size: 15 residues. V dropped 5 bases and J dropped 0 bases, with 12 bases sitting between them. From germline, CDR1 is LGHNA and CDR2 YNFKEQ.

This rearrangement joins TRBV28 to TRBJ2-2, with D unclear. This CDR3 is built from 15 residues. Germline values: CDR1 MDHEN, CDR2 SYDVKM. The V and J ends lost 2 bases and 0 bases respectively, with 7 bases between them. The CDR3 is CASSLPRANTGELFF. In DNA, the CDR3 is TGTGCCAGCAGTTTACCCAGAGCGAACACCGGGGAGCTGTTTTTT.

V usage is TRBV18 and J usage is TRBJ2-7; TRBD1 agrees at 7 bases. This CDR3 has 14 amino acids. The V gene end was trimmed by 2 bases and the J gene end by 4 bases; junction bases not matched to a gene: 5. CDR1 and CDR2 from the germline V gene are KGHSH and LQKENI. The CDR3 loop is CASSPIRGLYEQYF. The CDR3 DNA is TGTGCCAGCTCACCAATAAGGGGGCTGTACGAGCAGTACTTC.

The chain combines TRBV5-1 with TRBJ2-7; D gene uncertain. Trimming shortened V by 0 bases and J by 4 bases, and 8 bases separated the two germline ends. The CDR3 has 13 residues. The germline CDR1 and CDR2 sequences are SGHRS and YFSETQ. CDR3: CASSLEGLYEQYF. The CDR3 region has the DNA TGCGCCAGCAGCTTGGAGGGTCTTTACGAGCAGTACTTC.